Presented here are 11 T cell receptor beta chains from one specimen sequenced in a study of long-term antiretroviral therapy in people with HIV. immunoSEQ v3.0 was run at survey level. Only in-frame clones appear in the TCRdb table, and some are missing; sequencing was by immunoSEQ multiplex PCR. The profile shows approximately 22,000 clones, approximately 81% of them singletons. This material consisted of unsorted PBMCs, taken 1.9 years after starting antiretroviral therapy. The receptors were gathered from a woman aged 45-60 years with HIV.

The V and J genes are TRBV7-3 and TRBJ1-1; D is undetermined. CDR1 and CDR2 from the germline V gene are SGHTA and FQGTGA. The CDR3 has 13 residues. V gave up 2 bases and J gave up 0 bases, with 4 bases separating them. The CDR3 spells CASSLSVNTEAFF. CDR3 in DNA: TGTGCCAGCAGCTTATCGGTGAACACTGAAGCTTTCTTT.

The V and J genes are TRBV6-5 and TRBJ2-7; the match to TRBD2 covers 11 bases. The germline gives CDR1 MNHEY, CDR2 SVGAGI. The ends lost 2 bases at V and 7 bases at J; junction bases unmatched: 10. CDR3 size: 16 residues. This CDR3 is CASSYGGTSGRREQYF. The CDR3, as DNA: TGTGCCAGCAGTTACGGCGGGACTAGCGGCCGTCGGGAGCAGTACTTC.

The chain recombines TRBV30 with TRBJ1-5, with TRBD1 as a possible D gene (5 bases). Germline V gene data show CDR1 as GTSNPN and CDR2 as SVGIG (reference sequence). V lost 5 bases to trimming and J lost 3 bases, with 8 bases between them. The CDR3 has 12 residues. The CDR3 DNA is TGTGCCTGGGGCAGGGACAATCAGCCCCAGCATTTT. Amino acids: CAWGRDNQPQHF.

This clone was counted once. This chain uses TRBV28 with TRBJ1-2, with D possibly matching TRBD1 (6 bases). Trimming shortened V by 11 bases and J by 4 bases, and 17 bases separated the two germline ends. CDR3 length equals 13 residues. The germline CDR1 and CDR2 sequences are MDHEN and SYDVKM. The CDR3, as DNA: TGTGCCTGTCTACTACGGGACACCTATGGCTACACCTTC. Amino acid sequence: CACLLRDTYGYTF.

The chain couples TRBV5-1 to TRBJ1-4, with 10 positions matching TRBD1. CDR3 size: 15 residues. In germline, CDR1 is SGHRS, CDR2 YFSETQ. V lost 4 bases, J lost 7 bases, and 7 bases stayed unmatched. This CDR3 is CASSQTDRGSEKLFF. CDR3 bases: TGCGCCAGCAGCCAAACGGACAGGGGGAGTGAAAAACTGTTTTTT.

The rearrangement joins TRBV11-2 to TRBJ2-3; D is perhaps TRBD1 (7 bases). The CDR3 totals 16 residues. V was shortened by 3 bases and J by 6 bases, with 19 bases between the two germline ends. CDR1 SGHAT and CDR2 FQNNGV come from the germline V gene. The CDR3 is CASSFPNRTGGDTQYF. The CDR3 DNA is TGTGCCAGCAGCTTTCCCAATCGGACAGGAGGGGATACGCAGTATTTT.

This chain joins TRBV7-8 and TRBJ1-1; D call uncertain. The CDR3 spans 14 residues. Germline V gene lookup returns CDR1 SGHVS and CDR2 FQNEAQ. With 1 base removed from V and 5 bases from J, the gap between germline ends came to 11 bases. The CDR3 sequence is CASSLDPGITEAFF. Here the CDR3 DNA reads TGTGCCAGCAGCTTAGATCCGGGTATTACTGAAGCTTTCTTT.

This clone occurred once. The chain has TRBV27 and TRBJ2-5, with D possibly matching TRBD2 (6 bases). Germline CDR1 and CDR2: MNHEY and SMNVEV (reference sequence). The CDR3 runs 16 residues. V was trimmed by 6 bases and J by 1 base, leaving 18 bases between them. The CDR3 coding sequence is TGTGCCAGCAGCTGGCGTGGAAGCGGGCGCCAAGAGACCCAGTACTTC. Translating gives CASSWRGSGRQETQYF.

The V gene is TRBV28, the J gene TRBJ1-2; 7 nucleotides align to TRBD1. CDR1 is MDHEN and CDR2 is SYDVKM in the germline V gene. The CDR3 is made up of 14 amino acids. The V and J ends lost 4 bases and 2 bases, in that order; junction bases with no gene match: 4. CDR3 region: CASSSKGQNYGYTF. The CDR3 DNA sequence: TGTGCCAGCAGTTCGAAGGGACAGAACTATGGCTACACCTTC.

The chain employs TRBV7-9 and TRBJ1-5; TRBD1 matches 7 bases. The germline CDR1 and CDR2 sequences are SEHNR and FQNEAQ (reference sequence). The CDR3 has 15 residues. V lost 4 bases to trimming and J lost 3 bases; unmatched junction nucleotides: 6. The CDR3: CASSSSDRINQPQHF. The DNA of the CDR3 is TGTGCCAGCAGCTCATCGGACAGGATCAATCAGCCCCAGCATTTT.

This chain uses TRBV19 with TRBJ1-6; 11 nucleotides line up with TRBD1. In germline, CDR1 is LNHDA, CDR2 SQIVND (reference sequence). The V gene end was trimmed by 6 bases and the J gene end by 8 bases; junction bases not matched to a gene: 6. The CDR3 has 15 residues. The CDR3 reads CASSAGTGGDSPLHF. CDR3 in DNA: TGTGCCAGTAGCGCCGGGACAGGGGGAGATTCACCCCTCCACTTT.